These 28 T cell receptor beta chains originate from one sample sequenced in a study of low-dose radiotherapy and immunotherapy resistance in tumors. Primers targeting TRAV and TRBV primed first-strand cDNA, covering alpha and beta chains. TCRs underwent around 18 PCR cycles of amplification with a constant-region primer and V-primer adapter. MiXCR, applied by TCRdb to the reads, yields one record per CDR3 protein. The sample holds over 70,000 distinct CDR3 sequences, around 29% seen once. Time point defined: before trial treatment. The source material was PBMCs, sampled before treatment. All receptors come from a female donor with ovarian cancer.

This clonotype occurred many times. This chain links TRBV20-1 with TRBJ2-7, with no clear D. The V and J ends lost 0 bases and 6 bases respectively, with 9 bases between them. Per the germline V gene, CDR1 is DFQATT and CDR2 is SNEGSKA (reference sequence). This CDR3 spans 12 amino acids. The CDR3 region is CSARDVKVEQYF. CDR3 sequence (DNA): TGCAGTGCTAGAGACGTAAAGGTCGAGCAGTACTTC.

Points on this clonotype: One base separates it from a far larger clone, so it is likely a read error. The CDR3 nucleotides are TGTGCCTGGAGTGTAAACCCCCCCTTCGACTCCTACAATGAGCAGTACTTC. Translating it yields CAWSVNPPFDSYNEQYF. The chain carries TRBV30 and TRBJ2-7, with D hard to call. The CDR3 is made up of 17 amino acids. Germline loops: CDR1 GTSNPN, CDR2 SVGIG (reference sequence). V gave up 0 bases and J gave up 7 bases, with 25 bases separating them.

There are many counts of this clonotype. The chain recombines TRBV4-1 with TRBJ2-7; tentatively, D is TRBD2 (6 bases). With 2 bases removed from V and 2 bases from J, the gap between germline ends came to 10 bases. The CDR3 totals 14 residues. CDR1 and CDR2 (germline): MGHRA, YSYEKL. The CDR3 sequence: CASSQQGGPYEQYF. The CDR3 bases are TGCGCCAGCAGCCAACAGGGAGGCCCCTACGAGCAGTACTTC.

The table lists this clonotype with many counts. The chain employs TRBV20-1 and TRBJ2-6, with D perhaps TRBD1 (6 bases). The CDR3 contains 17 residues. Trimming took off 0 bases at V and 1 base at J, with 13 bases between the two ends. Germline CDR1 and CDR2: DFQATT and SNEGSKA (reference sequence). CDR3 amino acids: CSARDGARGSGANVLTF. CDR3 DNA sequence: TGCAGTGCTAGAGATGGGGCGAGGGGGTCTGGGGCCAACGTCCTGACTTTC.

This clonotype was recorded many times. The chain is built from TRBV5-1 and TRBJ2-3; no clear D. Deletions cut 2 bases from V and 0 bases from J, with 10 bases between. The germline V gene has CDR1 SGHRS and CDR2 YFSETQ. This CDR3 has 15 residues. The CDR3 here is CASSFGSSSTDTQYF. DNA for the CDR3: TGCGCCAGCAGCTTCGGGTCCTCTAGCACAGATACGCAGTATTTT.

This clonotype came up a few times. This chain uses TRBV30 with TRBJ2-1, with D maybe TRBD2 (7 bases). V lost 7 bases, J lost 4 bases, and 17 bases lay in between. CDR3 length: 14 amino acids. The germline V gene has CDR1 GTSNPN and CDR2 SVGIG (reference sequence). CDR3 amino acids: CALRRGGLYNEQFF. The CDR3 DNA reads as TGTGCCTTAAGGAGGGGGGGCCTTTACAATGAGCAGTTCTTC.

This clonotype was seen at least ten times. V gene TRBV29-1 combines with J gene TRBJ2-6; possibly TRBD1 for D (5 bases). CDR1 is SQVTM, CDR2 ANQGSEA, per germline. V lost 4 bases and J 2 bases, leaving 9 bases between the germline ends. The CDR3 is 14 residues long. For the CDR3, the DNA is TGCAGCGTTGCAGGGAAGGCTGGGGCCAACGTCCTGACTTTC. Translation: CSVAGKAGANVLTF. The complete variable domain, with remaining parts taken from reference TRBV29-1 and TRBJ2-6, reads SAVISQKPSRDICQRGTSLTIQCQVDSQVTMMFWYRQQPGQSLTLIATANQGSEATYESGFVIDKFPISRPNLTFSTLTVSNMSPEDSSIYLCSVAGKAGANVLTFGAGSRLTVL.

Regarding this clonotype: Since a far larger clone is one base different, this is likely a read error. The J gene is TRBJ2-7, the V gene TRBV7-8, with 7 bases that match TRBD1. The V and J ends lost 5 bases and 7 bases, in that order; junction bases with no gene match: 23. CDR1 is SGHVS and CDR2 is FQNEAQ in the germline V gene. This CDR3 contains 18 residues. The CDR3 region has the DNA TGTGCCAGCAGCCCAATTGTACCCGGACAGGCGAGTTACAATGAGCAGTACTTC. This translates into CASSPIVPGQASYNEQYF. The full variable domain, with the rest looked up from reference TRBV7-8 and TRBJ2-7, is GAGVSQSPRYKVAKRGQDVALRCDPISGHVSLFWYQQALGQGPEFLTYFQNEAQLDKSGLPSDRFFAERPEGSVSTLKIQRTQQEDSAVYLCASSPIVPGQASYNEQYFGPGTRLTVT.

This clonotype was picked up many times. The CDR3 here is CSVVNQETQYF. CDR3 nucleotide sequence: TGCAGCGTTGTCAACCAAGAGACCCAGTACTTC. This chain joins TRBV29-1 and TRBJ2-5; no reliable D call. Trimming removed 4 bases from V and 0 bases from J, with 3 bases in between. Per germline, CDR1 SQVTM and CDR2 ANQGSEA. CDR3 length equals 11 residues.

This clonotype appeared a few times. The rearrangement links TRBV30 to TRBJ2-1; 9 positions match TRBD2. The germline CDR1 and CDR2 sequences are GTSNPN and SVGIG (reference sequence). V shed 8 bases and J 5 bases; nucleotides not matched to a gene: 4. The CDR3 is made up of 12 amino acids. The CDR3 bases are TGTGCCGGTAGCGGGAGAGACAATGAGCAGTTCTTC. Amino acid sequence: CAGSGRDNEQFF.

In its sample, this clonotype was seen a few times. This CDR3 is CASSQDLAGGASGTQYF. The CDR3 DNA reads TGTGCCAGCAGCCAAGACCTAGCGGGGGGTGCCTCAGGTACGCAGTATTTT. V is TRBV3-1 and J is TRBJ2-3; TRBD2 matches at 11 bases. Per germline, CDR1 LGHDT and CDR2 YNNKEL (reference sequence). This CDR3 has 17 residues. The V segment lost 0 bases and the J segment 8 bases; nucleotides outside the gene matches: 10.

Points on this clonotype: It differs at one base from a far larger clone, so likely a read error. This chain joins TRBV12-3 or TRBV12-4 and TRBJ2-1; no definite D call. Trimming shortened V by 3 bases and J by 10 bases, and 10 bases separated the two germline ends. The CDR3 contains 12 residues. DNA of the CDR3: TGTGCCAGCAGTTTGGGAATCTACGAGCAGTTCTTC. Amino acids: CASSLGIYEQFF.

The V call is TRBV7-8, the J call TRBJ1-2, with 10 bases matching TRBD1. V dropped 5 bases and J dropped 5; count of bases not matched to a gene: 11. The CDR3 spans 16 residues. Germline-derived CDR1 and CDR2 are SGHVS and FQNEAQ. The CDR3 DNA reads as TGTGCCAGCAGCCAGGATAGGGACAGGGGATTATATGGCTACACCTTC. It translates to CASSQDRDRGLYGYTF.

The sample holds a few counts of this clonotype. This rearrangement joins TRBV7-2 to TRBJ2-5; 8 bases are shared with TRBD2. Looked up from germline, CDR1 is SGHTA and CDR2 is FQGNSA. This CDR3 is 14 amino acids long. After removal of 7 bases from V and 2 bases from J, the junction contained 6 bases not matched to a gene. CDR3 nucleotide sequence: TGTGCCAGCACCCGGGGGGGGAGGCAAGAGACCCAGTACTTC. It encodes CASTRGGRQETQYF.

Remarks on this clonotype: A much larger clone lies a single base off, so this may be a read error. This chain uses TRBV4-3 with TRBJ2-1, with a weak D call TRBD2 (5 bases). In germline, CDR1 is LGHNA, CDR2 YSLEER. CDR3 length: 15 residues. The V and J ends lost 5 bases and 10 bases respectively, with 21 bases between them. DNA of the CDR3: TGCGCCAGCAGCTCCCGGACTCGAACGGGCTACGAGCAGTTCTTC. The encoded protein is CASSSRTRTGYEQFF.

On this clonotype itself: A far larger clone is just one base off, so this is likely a read error. The chain couples TRBV6-6 to TRBJ2-2; TRBD1 is a possible D gene (6 bases). The germline CDR1 and CDR2 sequences are MNHNY and SVGAGI (reference sequence). This CDR3 comprises 15 residues. Trimming cost V 6 bases and J 7 bases, with 18 bases left between them. Written as DNA, the CDR3 is TGTGCCAGCAGGCAGGGGCGGCTAGACGGCGGGGAGCTGTTTTTT. This sequence encodes CASRQGRLDGGELFF.

V gene TRBV12-3 or TRBV12-4 combines with J gene TRBJ2-5, with a tentative D call TRBD2 (5 bases). V was cut by 0 bases and J by 5 bases, with 13 bases left in between. The CDR3 consists of 15 residues. The CDR3 DNA reads as TGTGCCAGCAGTTTAGCGGAGGCCCCGTGGGAGACCCAGTACTTC. This sequence encodes CASSLAEAPWETQYF.

V gene TRBV6-2 or TRBV6-3 combines with J gene TRBJ2-3; the match to TRBD2 covers 16 bases. The CDR3 covers 18 residues. Trimming removed 5 bases from V and 6 bases from J; junction bases left unmatched: 11. Germline V CDR1 and CDR2: MNHEY, SVGEGT. The DNA of the CDR3 is TGTGCCAGCAGTGAAGCAGGGACTAGCGGGGGGGCGGGCGATACGCAGTATTTT. Translating it yields CASSEAGTSGGAGDTQYF.

The chain is built from TRBV29-1 and TRBJ2-5; D remains unclear. Germline V gene lookup returns CDR1 SQVTM and CDR2 ANQGSEA. This CDR3 comprises 13 residues. V lost 5 bases and J lost 0, with 10 bases in between. CDR3 sequence (DNA): TGCAGCGTTAGGCCCGTGTACCAAGAGACCCAGTACTTC. Protein: CSVRPVYQETQYF.

This chain joins TRBV28 and TRBJ1-1; no clear D gene. Germline loops: CDR1 MDHEN, CDR2 SYDVKM. CDR3 length: 12 amino acids. The V end lost 6 bases, the J end lost 1 base, and 6 bases lay between the germline ends. CDR3 nucleotides: TGTGCCAGCAGCCTGAGGAACACTGAAGCTTTCTTT. Its translation is CASSLRNTEAFF. The variable domain in full, completed from reference TRBV28 and TRBJ1-1, reads DVKVTQSSRYLVKRTGEKVFLECVQDMDHENMFWYRQDPGLGLRLIYFSYDVKMKEKGDIPEGYSVSREKKERFSLILESASTNQTSMYLCASSLRNTEAFFGQGTRLTVV.

Regarding this clonotype: Germline and junction disagree at one end, which may indicate a read error. The chain recombines TRBV2 with TRBJ2-5; 8 positions match TRBD1. The V gene's germline CDR1 is SNHLY and CDR2 FYNNEI. The CDR3 has 11 residues. The CDR3 DNA follows: TGTGCCAGCAGCCGCCGGGACAGGCCGGACTTC. Translating it yields CASSRRDRPDF.

This clonotype has only a few counts. The chain recombines TRBV11-3 with TRBJ2-1, with D uncertain. This CDR3 is built from 13 residues. CDR1 SGHNT and CDR2 YENEEA come from the germline V gene. The V end was cut by 3 bases, the J end by 5 bases, with 8 bases between. CDR3 sequence reads: CASSLSAHNEQFF. CDR3 sequence (DNA): TGTGCCAGCAGCTTGAGCGCACACAATGAGCAGTTCTTC.

This clonotype turned up a few times. The rearrangement links TRBV28 to TRBJ2-7, with D possibly being TRBD2 (6 bases). The V end was cut by 3 bases, the J end by 2 bases, with 8 bases between. The CDR3 is made up of 13 amino acids. The germline V gene has CDR1 MDHEN and CDR2 SYDVKM. CDR3 loop: CASSFAGTYEQYF. DNA of the CDR3: TGTGCCAGCAGTTTCGCGGGGACCTACGAGCAGTACTTC.

This clonotype was observed many times. The CDR3 DNA sequence: TGTGCCAGCAGTCAGACTAGCGGGTCAATCAGCGAGCAGTTCTTC. Protein: CASSQTSGSISEQFF. The gene calls are TRBV6-6 and TRBJ2-1; 10 bases are a match to TRBD2. Germline CDR1 reads MNHNY; CDR2 reads SVGAGI (reference sequence). This CDR3 is 15 amino acids long. V was clipped by 5 bases and J by 10 bases; unmatched bases: 11.

This clonotype was seen repeatedly, ten times or more. The gene calls are TRBV24-1 and TRBJ2-1, with 7 bases lining up with TRBD2. CDR1 is KGHDR and CDR2 is SFDVKD in the germline V gene. The CDR3 length is 14 residues. V trimming: 5 bases; J trimming: 4 bases; junction bases outside the gene matches: 4. CDR3 sequence reads: CATSGGEGYNEQFF. CDR3 sequence (DNA): TGTGCCACCAGTGGAGGGGAGGGGTACAATGAGCAGTTCTTC.

Comments on this clonotype: Because the CDR3's place on the DNA is in doubt, the DNA is left out and the CDR3 is given as listed by TCRdb. The chain recombines TRBV6-5 with TRBJ2-2; TRBD1 is taken as the D call from the table, unchecked against the DNA. A total of 18 residues make up the CDR3, ends included. Germline assignment: CDR1 MNHEY and CDR2 SVGAGI. CDR3 protein: CASSGPGTGGLTGELFFF.

The J gene is TRBJ1-5, the V gene TRBV28, with unresolved D. The CDR3 contains 14 residues. Germline lookup yields CDR1 MDHEN and CDR2 SYDVKM. The V gene lost 6 bases and the J gene lost 4 bases, with 13 bases spanning the gap. The CDR3 nucleotides read TGTGCCAGCAGCATATCTCCAAATAATCAGCCCCAGCATTTT. Its translation: CASSISPNNQPQHF.

This clonotype has at least ten counts. This chain uses TRBV6-2 or TRBV6-3 with TRBJ2-5; 13 positions agree with TRBD2. The CDR3 length is 17 residues. J lost 5 bases, V lost 2 bases, and 8 bases had no gene match. CDR1 and CDR2 (germline): MNHEY, SVGEGT. The CDR3 sequence is CASSYGLAGVVAETQYF. For the CDR3, the DNA is TGTGCCAGCAGTTACGGACTAGCGGGAGTCGTGGCGGAGACCCAGTACTTC.